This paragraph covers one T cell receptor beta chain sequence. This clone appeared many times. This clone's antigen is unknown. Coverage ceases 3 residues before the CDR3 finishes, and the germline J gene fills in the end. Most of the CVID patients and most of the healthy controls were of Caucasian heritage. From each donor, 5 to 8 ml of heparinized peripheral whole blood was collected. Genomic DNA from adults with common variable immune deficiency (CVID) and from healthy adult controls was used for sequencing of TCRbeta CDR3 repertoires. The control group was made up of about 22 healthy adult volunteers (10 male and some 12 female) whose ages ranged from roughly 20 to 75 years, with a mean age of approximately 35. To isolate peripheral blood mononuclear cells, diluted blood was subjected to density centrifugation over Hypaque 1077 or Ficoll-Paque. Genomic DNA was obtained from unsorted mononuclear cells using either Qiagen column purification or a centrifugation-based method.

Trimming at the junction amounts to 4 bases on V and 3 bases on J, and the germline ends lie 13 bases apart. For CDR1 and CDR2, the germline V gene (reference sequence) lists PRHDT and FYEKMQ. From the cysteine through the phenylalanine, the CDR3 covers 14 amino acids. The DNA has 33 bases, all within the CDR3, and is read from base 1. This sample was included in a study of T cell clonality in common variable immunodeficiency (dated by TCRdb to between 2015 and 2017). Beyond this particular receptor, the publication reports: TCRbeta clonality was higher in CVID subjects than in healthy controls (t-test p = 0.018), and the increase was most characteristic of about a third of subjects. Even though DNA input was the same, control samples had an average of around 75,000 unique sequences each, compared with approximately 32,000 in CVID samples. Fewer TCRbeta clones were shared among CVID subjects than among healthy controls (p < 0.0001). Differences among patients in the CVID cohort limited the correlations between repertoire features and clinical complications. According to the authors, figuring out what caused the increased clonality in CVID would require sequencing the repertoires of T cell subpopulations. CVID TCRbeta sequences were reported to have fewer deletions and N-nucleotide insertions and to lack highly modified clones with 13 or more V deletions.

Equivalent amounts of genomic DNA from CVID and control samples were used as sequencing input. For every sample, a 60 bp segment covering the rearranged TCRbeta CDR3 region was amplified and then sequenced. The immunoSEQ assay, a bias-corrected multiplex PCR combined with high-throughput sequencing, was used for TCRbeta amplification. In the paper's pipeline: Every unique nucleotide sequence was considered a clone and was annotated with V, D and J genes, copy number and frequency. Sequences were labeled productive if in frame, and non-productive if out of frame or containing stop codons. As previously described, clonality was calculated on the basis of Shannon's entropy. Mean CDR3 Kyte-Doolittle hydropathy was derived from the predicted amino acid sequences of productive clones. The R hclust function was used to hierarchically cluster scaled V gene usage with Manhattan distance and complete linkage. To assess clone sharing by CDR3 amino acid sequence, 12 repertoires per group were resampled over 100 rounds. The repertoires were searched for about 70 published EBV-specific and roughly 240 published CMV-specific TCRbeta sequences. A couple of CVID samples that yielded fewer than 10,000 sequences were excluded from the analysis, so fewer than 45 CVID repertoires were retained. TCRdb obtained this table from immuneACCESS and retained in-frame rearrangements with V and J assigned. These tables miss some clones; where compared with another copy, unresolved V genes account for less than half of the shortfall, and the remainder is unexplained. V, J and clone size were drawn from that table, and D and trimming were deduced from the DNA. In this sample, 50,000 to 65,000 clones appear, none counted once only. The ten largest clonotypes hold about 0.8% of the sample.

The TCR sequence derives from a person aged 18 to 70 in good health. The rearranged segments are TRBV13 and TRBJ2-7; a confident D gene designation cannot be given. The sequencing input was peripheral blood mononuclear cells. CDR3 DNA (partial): TGTGCCAGCAGCTCACGTACTGTGCTCTACGAG. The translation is CASSSRTVLYE. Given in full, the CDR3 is CASSSRTVLYEQYF.